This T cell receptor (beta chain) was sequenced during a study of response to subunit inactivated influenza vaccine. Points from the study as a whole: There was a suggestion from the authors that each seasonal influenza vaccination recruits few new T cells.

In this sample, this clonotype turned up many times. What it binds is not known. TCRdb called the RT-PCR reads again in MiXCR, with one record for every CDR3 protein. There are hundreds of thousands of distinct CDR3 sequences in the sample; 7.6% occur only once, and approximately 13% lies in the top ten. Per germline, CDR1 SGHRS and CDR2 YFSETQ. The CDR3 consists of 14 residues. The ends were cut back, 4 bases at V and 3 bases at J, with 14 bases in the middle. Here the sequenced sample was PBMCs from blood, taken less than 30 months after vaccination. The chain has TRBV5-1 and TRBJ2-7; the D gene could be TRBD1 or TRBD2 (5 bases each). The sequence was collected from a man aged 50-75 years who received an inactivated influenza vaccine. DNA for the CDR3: TGCGCCAGCAGCCCAAGGGACCCGGACTACGAGCAGTACTTC. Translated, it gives CASSPRDPDYEQYF.